This T cell receptor (beta chain) was retrieved from a study of shared clonotypes between healthy human individuals. Sequencing used immunoSEQ multiplex PCR; TCRdb keeps in-frame clones, though not all of them. There are approximately 1,000,000 clones in the sample; 77% occur only once, and about 0.94% lies in the top ten. Germline lookup yields CDR1 MNHNS and CDR2 SASEGT. Trimming cost V 6 bases and J 4 bases, with 6 bases left between them. This CDR3 has 11 amino acids. The CD4+ fraction was divided into a CD45RA+ naive subset and a CD45RA-negative memory subset. This TCR derives from a man in his late teens or twenties in good health. Some clones in this sample may be carry-over from other donors' samples. Sequences were obtained from memory CD4+ T cells from PBMCs. The subset: CD45RA-negative fraction. The chain couples TRBV6-1 to TRBJ1-2; the D is unclear. Here the CDR3 reads CASRQSYGYTF. CDR3 nucleotide sequence: TGTGCCAGCAGACAGAGCTATGGCTACACCTTC.